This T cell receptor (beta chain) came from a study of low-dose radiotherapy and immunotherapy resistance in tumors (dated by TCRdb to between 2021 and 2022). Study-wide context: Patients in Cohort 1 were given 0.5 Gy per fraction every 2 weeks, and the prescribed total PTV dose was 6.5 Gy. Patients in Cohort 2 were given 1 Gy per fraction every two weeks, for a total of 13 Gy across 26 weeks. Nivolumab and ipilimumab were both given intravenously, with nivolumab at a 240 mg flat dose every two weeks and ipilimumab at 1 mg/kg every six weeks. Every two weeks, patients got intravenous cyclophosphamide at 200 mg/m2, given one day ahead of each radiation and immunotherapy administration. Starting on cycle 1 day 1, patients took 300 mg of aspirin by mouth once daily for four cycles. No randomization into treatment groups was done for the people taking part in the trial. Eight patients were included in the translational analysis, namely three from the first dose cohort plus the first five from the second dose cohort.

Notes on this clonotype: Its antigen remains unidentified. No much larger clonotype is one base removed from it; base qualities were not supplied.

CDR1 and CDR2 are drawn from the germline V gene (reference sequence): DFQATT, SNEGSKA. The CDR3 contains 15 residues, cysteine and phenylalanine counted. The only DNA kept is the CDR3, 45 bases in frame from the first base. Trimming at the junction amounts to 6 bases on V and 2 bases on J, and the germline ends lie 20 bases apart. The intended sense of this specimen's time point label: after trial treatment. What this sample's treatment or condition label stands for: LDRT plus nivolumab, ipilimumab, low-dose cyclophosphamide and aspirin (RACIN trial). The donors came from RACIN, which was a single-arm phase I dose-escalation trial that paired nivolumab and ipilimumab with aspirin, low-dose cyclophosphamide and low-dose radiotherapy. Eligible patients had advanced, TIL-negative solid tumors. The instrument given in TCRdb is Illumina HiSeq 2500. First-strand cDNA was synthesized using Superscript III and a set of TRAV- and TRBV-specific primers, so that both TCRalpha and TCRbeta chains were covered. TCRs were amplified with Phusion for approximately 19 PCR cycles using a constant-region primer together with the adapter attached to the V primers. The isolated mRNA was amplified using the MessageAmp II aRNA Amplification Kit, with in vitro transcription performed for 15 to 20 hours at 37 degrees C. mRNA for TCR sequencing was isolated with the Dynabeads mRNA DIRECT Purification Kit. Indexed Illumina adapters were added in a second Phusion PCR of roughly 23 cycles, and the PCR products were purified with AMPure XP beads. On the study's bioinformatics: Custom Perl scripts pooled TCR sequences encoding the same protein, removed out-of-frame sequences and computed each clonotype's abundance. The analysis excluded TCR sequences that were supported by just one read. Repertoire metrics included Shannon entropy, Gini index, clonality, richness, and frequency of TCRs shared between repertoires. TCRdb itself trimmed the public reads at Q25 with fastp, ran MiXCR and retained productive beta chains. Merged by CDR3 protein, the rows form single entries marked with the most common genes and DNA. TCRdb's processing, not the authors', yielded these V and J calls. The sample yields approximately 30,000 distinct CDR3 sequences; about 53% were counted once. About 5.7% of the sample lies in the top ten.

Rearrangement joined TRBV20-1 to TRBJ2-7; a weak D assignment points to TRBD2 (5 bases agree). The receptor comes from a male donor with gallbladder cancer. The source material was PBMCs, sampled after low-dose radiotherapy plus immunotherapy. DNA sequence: TGCAGTGCCCCCCCCGGGGTTGGCGAGCCCTACGAGCAGTACTTC. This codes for CSAPPGVGEPYEQYF.